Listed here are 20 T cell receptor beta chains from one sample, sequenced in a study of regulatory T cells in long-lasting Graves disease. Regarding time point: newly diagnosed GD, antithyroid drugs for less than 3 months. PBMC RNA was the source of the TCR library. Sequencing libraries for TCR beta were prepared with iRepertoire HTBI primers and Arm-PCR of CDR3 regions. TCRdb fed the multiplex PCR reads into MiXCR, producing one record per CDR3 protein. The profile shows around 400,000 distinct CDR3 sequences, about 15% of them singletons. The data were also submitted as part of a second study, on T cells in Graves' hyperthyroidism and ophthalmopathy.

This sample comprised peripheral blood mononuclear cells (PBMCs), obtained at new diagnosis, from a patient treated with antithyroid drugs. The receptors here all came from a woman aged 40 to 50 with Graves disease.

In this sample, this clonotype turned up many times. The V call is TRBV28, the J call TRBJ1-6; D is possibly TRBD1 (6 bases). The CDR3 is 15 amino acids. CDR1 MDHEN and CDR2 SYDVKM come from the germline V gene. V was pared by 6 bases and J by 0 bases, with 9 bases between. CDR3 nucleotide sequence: TGTGCCAGCAGGGGGGGCGGCTCCTATAATTCACCCCTCCACTTT. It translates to CASRGGGSYNSPLHF.

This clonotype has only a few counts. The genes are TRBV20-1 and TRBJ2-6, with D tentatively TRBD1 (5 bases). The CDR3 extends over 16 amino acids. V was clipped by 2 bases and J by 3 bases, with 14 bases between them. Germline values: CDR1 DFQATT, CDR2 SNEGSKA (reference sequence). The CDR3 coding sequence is TGCAGTGCTAGAACATCAGGGATCTTTGGGGCCAACGTCCTGACTTTC. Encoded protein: CSARTSGIFGANVLTF.

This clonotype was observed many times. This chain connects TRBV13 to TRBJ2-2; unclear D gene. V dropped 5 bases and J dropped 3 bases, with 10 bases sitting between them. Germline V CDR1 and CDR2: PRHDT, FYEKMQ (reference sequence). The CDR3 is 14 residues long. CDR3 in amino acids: CASSPNYDTGELFF. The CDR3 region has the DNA TGTGCCAGCAGCCCAAATTACGACACCGGGGAGCTGTTTTTT.

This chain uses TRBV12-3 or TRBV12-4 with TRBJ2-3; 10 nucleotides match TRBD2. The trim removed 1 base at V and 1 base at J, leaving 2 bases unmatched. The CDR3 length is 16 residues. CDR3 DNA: TGTGCCAGCAGTTTAGAGCGGGAGGGCCGCACAGATACGCAGTATTTT. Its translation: CASSLEREGRTDTQYF.

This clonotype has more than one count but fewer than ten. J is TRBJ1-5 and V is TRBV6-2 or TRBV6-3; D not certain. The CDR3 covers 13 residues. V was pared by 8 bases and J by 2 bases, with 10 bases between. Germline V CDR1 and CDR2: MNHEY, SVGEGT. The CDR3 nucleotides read TGTGCCAGCGCCGAGGAGGGCAATCAGCCCCAGCATTTT. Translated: CASAEEGNQPQHF.

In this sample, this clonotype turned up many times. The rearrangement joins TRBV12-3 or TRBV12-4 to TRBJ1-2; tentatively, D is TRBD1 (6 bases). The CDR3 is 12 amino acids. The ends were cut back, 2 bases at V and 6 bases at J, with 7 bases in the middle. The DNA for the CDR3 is TGTGCCAGCAGTTTAAGGGGGAATGGCTACACCTTC. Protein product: CASSLRGNGYTF.

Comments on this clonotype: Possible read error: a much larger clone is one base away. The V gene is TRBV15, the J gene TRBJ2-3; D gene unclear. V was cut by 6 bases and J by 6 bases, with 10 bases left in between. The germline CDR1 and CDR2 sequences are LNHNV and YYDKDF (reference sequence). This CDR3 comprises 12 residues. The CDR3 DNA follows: TGTGCCACCAGAATCGGACCCGATACGCAGTATTTT. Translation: CATRIGPDTQYF.

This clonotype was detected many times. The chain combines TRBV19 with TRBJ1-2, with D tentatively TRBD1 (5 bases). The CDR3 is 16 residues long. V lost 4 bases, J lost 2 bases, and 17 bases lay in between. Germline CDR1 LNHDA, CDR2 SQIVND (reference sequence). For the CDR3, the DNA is TGTGCCAGTAGTAGCACGTCAGGGCCCTTCAACTATGGCTACACCTTC. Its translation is CASSSTSGPFNYGYTF.

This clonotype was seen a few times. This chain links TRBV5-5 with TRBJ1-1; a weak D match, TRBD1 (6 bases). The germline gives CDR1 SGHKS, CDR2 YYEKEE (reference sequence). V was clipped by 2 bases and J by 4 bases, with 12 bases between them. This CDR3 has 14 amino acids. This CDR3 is CASSFMGAGTEAFF. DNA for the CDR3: TGTGCCAGCAGCTTTATGGGGGCCGGCACTGAAGCTTTCTTT. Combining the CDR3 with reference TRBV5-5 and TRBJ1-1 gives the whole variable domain DAGVTQSPTHLIKTRGQQVTLRCSPISGHKSVSWYQQVLGQGPQFIFQYYEKEERGRGNFPDRFSARQFPNYSSELNVNALLLGDSALYLCASSFMGAGTEAFFGQGTRLTVV.

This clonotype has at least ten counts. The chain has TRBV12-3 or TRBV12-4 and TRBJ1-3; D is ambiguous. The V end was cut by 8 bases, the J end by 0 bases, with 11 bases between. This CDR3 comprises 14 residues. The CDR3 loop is CASQKGISGNTIYF. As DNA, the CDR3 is TGTGCCAGCCAAAAGGGAATCTCTGGAAACACCATATATTTT.

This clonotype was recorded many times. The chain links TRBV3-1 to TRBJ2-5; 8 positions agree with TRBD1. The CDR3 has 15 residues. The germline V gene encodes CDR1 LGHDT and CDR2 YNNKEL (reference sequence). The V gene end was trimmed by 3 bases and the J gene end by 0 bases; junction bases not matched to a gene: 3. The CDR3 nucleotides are TGTGCCAGCAGCCAGCGACAGGGGTACCAAGAGACCCAGTACTTC. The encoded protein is CASSQRQGYQETQYF.

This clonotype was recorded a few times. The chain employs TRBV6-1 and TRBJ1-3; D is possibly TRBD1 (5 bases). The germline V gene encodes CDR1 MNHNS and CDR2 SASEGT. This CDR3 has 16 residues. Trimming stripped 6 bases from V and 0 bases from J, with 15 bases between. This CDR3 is CASRGDPPSSGNTIYF. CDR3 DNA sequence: TGTGCCAGCAGGGGGGACCCTCCTAGCTCTGGAAACACCATATATTTT.

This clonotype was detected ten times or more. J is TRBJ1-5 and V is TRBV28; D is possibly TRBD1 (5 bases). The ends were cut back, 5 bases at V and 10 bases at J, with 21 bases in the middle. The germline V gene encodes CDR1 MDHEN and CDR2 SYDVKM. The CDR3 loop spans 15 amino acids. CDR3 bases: TGTGCCAGCAGTCCCCCTCTAGGGGCGGCGGGACCCCAGCATTTT. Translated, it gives CASSPPLGAAGPQHF. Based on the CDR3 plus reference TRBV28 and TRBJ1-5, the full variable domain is DVKVTQSSRYLVKRTGEKVFLECVQDMDHENMFWYRQDPGLGLRLIYFSYDVKMKEKGDIPEGYSVSREKKERFSLILESASTNQTSMYLCASSPPLGAAGPQHFGDGTRLSIL.

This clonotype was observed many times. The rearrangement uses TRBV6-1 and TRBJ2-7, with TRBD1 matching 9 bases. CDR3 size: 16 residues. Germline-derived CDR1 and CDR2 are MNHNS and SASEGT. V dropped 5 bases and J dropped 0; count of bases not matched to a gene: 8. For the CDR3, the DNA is TGTGCCAGCAGTCTTCGGACAGGGGCCCTCTCCTACGAGCAGTACTTC. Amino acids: CASSLRTGALSYEQYF.

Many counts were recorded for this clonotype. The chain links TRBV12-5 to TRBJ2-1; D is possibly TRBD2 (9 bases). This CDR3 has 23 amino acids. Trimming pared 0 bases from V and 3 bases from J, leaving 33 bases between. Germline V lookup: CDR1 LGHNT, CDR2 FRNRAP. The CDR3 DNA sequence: TGTGCTAGTGGTTTGGTTCCAGGGGGCTTTGGTAGCGGGAGTTCCCTCCTCTACAATGAGCAGTTCTTC. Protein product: CASGLVPGGFGSGSSLLYNEQFF.

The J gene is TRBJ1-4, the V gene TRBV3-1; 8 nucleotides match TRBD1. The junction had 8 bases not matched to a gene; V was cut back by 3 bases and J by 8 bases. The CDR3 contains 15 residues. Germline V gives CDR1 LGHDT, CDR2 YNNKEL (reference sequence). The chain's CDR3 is CASSHKTGVAEKLFF. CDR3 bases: TGTGCCAGCAGCCACAAGACAGGGGTGGCCGAAAAACTGTTTTTT.

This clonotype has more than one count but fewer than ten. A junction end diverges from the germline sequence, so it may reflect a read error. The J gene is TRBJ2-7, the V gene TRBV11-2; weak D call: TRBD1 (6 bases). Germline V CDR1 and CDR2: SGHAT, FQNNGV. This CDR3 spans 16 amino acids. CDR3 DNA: TGCGCCAGCAGCTTTCGCGTCGGACAGATAAGCTACGAGCAGTACTTC. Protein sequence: CASSFRVGQISYEQYF. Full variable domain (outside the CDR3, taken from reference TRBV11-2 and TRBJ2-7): EAGVAQSPRYKIIEKRQSVAFWCNPISGHATLYWYQQILGQGPKLLIQFQNNGVVDDSQLPKDRFSAERLKGVDSTLKIQPAKLEDSAVYLCASSFRVGQISYEQYFGPGTRLTVT.

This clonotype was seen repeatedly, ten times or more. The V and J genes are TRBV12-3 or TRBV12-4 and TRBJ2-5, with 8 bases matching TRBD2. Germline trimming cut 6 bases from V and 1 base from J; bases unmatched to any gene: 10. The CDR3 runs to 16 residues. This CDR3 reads CASSRTASGGQETQYF. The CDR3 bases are TGTGCCAGCAGCCGCACCGCCAGCGGGGGCCAAGAGACCCAGTACTTC.

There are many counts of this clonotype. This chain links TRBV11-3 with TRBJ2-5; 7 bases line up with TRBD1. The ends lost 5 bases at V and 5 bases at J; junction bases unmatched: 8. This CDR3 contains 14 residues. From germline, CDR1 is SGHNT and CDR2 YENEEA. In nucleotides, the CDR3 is TGTGCCAGCAGCGATTTTACAGGGGACGAGACCCAGTACTTC. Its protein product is CASSDFTGDETQYF.

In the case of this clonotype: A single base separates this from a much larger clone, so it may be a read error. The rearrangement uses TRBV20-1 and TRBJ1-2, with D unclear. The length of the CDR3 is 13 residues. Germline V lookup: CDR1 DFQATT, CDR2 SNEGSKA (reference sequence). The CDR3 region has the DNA TGCAGTGCTAGAGTAGGCGGGATCTCTGGCTGCACCTTC. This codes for CSARVGGISGCTF.